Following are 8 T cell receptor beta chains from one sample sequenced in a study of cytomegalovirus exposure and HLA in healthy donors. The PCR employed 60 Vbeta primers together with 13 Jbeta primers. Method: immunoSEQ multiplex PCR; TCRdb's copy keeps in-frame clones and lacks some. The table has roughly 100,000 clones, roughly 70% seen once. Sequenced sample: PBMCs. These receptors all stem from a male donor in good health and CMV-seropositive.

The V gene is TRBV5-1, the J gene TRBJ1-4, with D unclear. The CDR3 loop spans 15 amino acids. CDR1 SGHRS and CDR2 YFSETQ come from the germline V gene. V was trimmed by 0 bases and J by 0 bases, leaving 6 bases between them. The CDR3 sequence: CASSLAPATNEKLFF. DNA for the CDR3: TGCGCCAGCAGCTTGGCCCCCGCAACTAATGAAAAACTGTTTTTT.

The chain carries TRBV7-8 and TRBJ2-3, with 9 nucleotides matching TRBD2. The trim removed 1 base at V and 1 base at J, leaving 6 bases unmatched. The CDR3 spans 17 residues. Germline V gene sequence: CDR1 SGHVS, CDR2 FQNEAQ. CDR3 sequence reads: CASSLVGLAGGTDTQYF. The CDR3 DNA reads TGTGCCAGCAGCTTAGTTGGGTTAGCGGGAGGCACAGATACGCAGTATTTT.

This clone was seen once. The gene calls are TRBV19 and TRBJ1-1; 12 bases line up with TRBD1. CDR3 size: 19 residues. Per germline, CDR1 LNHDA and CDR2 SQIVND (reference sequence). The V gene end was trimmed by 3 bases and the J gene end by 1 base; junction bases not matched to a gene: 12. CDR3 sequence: CASSISPGQGAKENTEAFF. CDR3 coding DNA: TGTGCCAGTAGTATTTCCCCGGGACAGGGGGCGAAGGAGAACACTGAAGCTTTCTTT. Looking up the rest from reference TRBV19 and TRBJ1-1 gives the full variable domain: DGGITQSPKYLFRKEGQNVTLSCEQNLNHDAMYWYRQDPGQGLRLIYYSQIVNDFQKGDIAEGYSVSREKKESFPLTVTSAQKNPTAFYLCASSISPGQGAKENTEAFFGQGTRLTVV.

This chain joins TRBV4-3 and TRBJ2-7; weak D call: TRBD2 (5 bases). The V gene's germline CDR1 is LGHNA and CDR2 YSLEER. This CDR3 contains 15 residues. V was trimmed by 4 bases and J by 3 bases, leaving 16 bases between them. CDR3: CASSRDSTGVYEQYF. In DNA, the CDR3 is TGCGCCAGCAGCCGAGATTCCACCGGGGTCTACGAGCAGTACTTC.

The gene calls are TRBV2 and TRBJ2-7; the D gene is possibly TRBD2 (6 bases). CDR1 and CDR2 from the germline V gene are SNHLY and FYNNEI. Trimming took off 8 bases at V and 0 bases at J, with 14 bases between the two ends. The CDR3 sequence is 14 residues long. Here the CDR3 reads CASAPAGPSYEQYF. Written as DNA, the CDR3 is TGTGCCAGCGCCCCAGCGGGTCCCTCCTACGAGCAGTACTTC.

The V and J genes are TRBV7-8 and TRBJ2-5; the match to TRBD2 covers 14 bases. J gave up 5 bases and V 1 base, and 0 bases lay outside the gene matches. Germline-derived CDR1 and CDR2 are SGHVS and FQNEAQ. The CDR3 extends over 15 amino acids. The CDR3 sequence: CASSLGLAGGETQYF. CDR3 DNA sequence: TGTGCCAGCAGCTTAGGACTAGCGGGAGGGGAGACCCAGTACTTC.

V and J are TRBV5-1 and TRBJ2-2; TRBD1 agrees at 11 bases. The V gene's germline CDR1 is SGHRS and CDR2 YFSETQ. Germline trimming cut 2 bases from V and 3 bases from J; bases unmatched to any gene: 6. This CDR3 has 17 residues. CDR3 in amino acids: CASSFRTGGRDTGELFF. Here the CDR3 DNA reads TGCGCCAGCAGCTTTAGGACAGGGGGCAGGGACACCGGGGAGCTGTTTTTT.

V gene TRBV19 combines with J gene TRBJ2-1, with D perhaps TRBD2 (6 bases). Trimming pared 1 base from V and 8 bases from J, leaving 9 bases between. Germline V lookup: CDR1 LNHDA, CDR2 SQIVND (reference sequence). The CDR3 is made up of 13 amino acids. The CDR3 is CASSIVGGHEQFF. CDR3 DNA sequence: TGTGCCAGTAGTATAGTCGGAGGGCATGAGCAGTTCTTC.